The next 32 T cell receptor beta chains were all read from a single sample in a study of T cell responses to AZD1222 COVID-19 vaccine. Sequenced by immunoSEQ multiplex PCR; TCRdb stores in-frame clones only, minus some. The profile covers about 130,000 clones, with 90% appearing a single time and 6% to 7.5% taken by the ten largest. Sequenced material: peripheral blood, taken on day 0 of AZD1222 vaccination. These receptors were obtained from an adult in good health.

The chain combines TRBV29-1 with TRBJ1-2; no definite D call. Germline CDR1 and CDR2: SQVTM and ANQGSEA. The CDR3 is 14 amino acids. V gave up 3 bases and J gave up 0 bases, with 11 bases separating them. In DNA form, the CDR3 reads TGCAGCGTTGACGACAAAGGAGCTAACTATGGCTACACCTTC. Translating it yields CSVDDKGANYGYTF.

The chain carries TRBV10-3 and TRBJ2-7; weak D call: TRBD1 (5 bases). The CDR3 totals 15 residues. Germline CDR1 ENHRY, CDR2 SYGVKD. The V end lost 7 bases, the J end lost 6 bases, and 22 bases lay between the germline ends. This CDR3 is CAIKMFGQGPSEQYF. For the CDR3, the DNA is TGTGCCATCAAAATGTTCGGGCAGGGCCCTTCCGAGCAGTACTTC.

The sample holds a few counts of this clone. J is TRBJ1-6 and V is TRBV2; D might be TRBD1 (6 bases). From germline, CDR1 is SNHLY and CDR2 FYNNEI. The CDR3 is 15 amino acids. V lost 3 bases and J 6 bases, leaving 12 bases between the germline ends. The CDR3 region has the DNA TGTGCCAGCAGTGATATGGGCAGGGGTAATTCACCCCTCCACTTT. Amino acid sequence: CASSDMGRGNSPLHF.

The J gene is TRBJ1-1, the V gene TRBV25-1; D call uncertain. Germline values: CDR1 MGHDK, CDR2 SYGVNS. The V and J ends lost 6 bases and 1 base respectively, with 12 bases between them. The CDR3 has 14 residues. CDR3 region: CASSVDLGNTEAFF. CDR3 nucleotides: TGTGCCAGCAGCGTCGATTTGGGGAACACTGAAGCTTTCTTT.

This clone came up a few times. The chain joins TRBV19 to TRBJ1-5; the match to TRBD1 covers 11 bases. The CDR3 consists of 19 residues. Trimming removed 2 bases from V and 2 bases from J; junction bases left unmatched: 11. From germline, CDR1 is LNHDA and CDR2 SQIVND (reference sequence). The CDR3 loop is CASSIKVGQGEGGNQPQHF. The CDR3 DNA reads TGTGCCAGTAGTATAAAAGTGGGACAGGGGGAAGGGGGCAATCAGCCCCAGCATTTT.

V and J are TRBV29-1 and TRBJ2-1; a weak D match, TRBD1 (6 bases). The CDR3 contains 15 residues. Trimming shortened V by 7 bases and J by 8 bases, and 24 bases separated the two germline ends. CDR1 and CDR2 from the germline V gene are SQVTM and ANQGSEA. The CDR3 DNA sequence: TGCAGCGCTGCCCAGGGGACCCAGCCGACGTATGAGCAGTTCTTC. As protein: CSAAQGTQPTYEQFF.

The chain joins TRBV7-2 to TRBJ2-1; D remains unclear. Germline assignment: CDR1 SGHTA and CDR2 FQGNSA. The CDR3 length is 12 residues. The V and J ends lost 1 base and 7 bases respectively, with 5 bases between them. CDR3 coding DNA: TGTGCCAGCAGCTTAGACATGAATGAGCAGTTCTTC. This encodes CASSLDMNEQFF.

The chain links TRBV29-1 to TRBJ1-1; a possible D gene is TRBD1 (5 bases). This CDR3 is built from 15 residues. CDR1 is SQVTM, CDR2 ANQGSEA, per germline. The V gene lost 4 bases and the J gene lost 1 base, with 16 bases spanning the gap. The CDR3 nucleotides are TGCAGCGTTGCATCAGGTACAGGTAGGAACACTGAAGCTTTCTTT. Its translation is CSVASGTGRNTEAFF.

The chain joins TRBV6-2 or TRBV6-3 to TRBJ2-1; D remains unclear. The ends were cut back, 0 bases at V and 2 bases at J, with 14 bases in the middle. Germline V gives CDR1 MNHEY, CDR2 SVGEGT. The CDR3 length is 17 residues. CDR3 nucleotide sequence: TGTGCCAGCAGTTACTCGAGTTCCGGGTTTCCCTACAATGAGCAGTTCTTC. It is translated as CASSYSSSGFPYNEQFF.

V and J are TRBV29-1 and TRBJ1-5; 8 bases line up with TRBD1. Germline values: CDR1 SQVTM, CDR2 ANQGSEA. This CDR3 is 13 amino acids long. V dropped 8 bases and J dropped 4; count of bases not matched to a gene: 7. CDR3 amino acids: CSLSRGRNQPQHF. CDR3 nucleotide sequence: TGCAGCTTGTCCAGGGGGCGGAATCAGCCCCAGCATTTT.

CDR3 region: CATPSPPYEQYF. In DNA form, the CDR3 reads TGTGCCACCCCTAGCCCCCCCTACGAGCAGTACTTC. The chain has TRBV10-3 and TRBJ2-7; TRBD2 is a possible D gene (5 bases). Per germline, CDR1 ENHRY and CDR2 SYGVKD. The V gene lost 10 bases and the J gene lost 2 bases, with 12 bases spanning the gap. This CDR3 region has 12 residues.

The chain joins TRBV24-1 to TRBJ2-5, with D hard to call. V was trimmed by 0 bases and J by 4 bases, leaving 2 bases between them. The germline gives CDR1 KGHDR, CDR2 SFDVKD. The CDR3 contains 12 residues. This chain's CDR3 is CATSDLVETQYF. CDR3 nucleotide sequence: TGTGCCACCAGTGATTTGGTAGAGACCCAGTACTTC.

The chain joins TRBV6-5 to TRBJ2-7; D gene ambiguous. V lost 7 bases and J lost 4, with 8 bases in between. Germline CDR1 and CDR2: MNHEY and SVGAGI. The CDR3 totals 11 residues. CDR3 sequence (DNA): TGTGCCAGCAAGGAGACTTACGAGCAGTACTTC. Its translation: CASKETYEQYF.

This chain links TRBV6-5 with TRBJ2-1; D gene uncertain. Trimming pared 8 bases from V and 9 bases from J, leaving 17 bases between. This CDR3 contains 13 residues. CDR1 and CDR2 (germline): MNHEY, SVGAGI. This CDR3 reads CASQNRAPGEQFF. CDR3 sequence (DNA): TGTGCCAGCCAAAACCGGGCGCCTGGTGAGCAGTTCTTC.

The CDR3 DNA reads as TGTGCCAGCAGCCAAGATCACAAGACAGGAAACTATGGCTACACCTTC. Translated: CASSQDHKTGNYGYTF. The chain joins TRBV3-1 (or the pseudogene TRBV3-2) to TRBJ1-2; D is possibly TRBD1 (6 bases). CDR3 length: 16 residues. Trimming removed 0 bases at V and 2 bases at J, with 13 bases between. The V gene's germline CDR1 is LGHDT and CDR2 YNNKEL (reference sequence).

This rearrangement joins TRBV3-1 (or the pseudogene TRBV3-2) to TRBJ1-6, with no clear D. This CDR3 has 17 residues. V shed 0 bases and J shed 4 bases, with 13 bases lying between them. CDR1 LGHDT and CDR2 YNNKEL come from the germline V gene (reference sequence). CDR3 nucleotide sequence: TGTGCCAGCAGCCAAGATAGGGTTGGCAGTTATAATTCACCCCTCCACTTT. Amino acids: CASSQDRVGSYNSPLHF.

The chain uses TRBV7-8 and TRBJ1-5; 9 bases agree with TRBD1. There are 16 residues in the CDR3. Germline V gene lookup returns CDR1 SGHVS and CDR2 FQNEAQ. V shed 6 bases, J shed 0 bases, and the junction held 6 bases outside the gene matches. This CDR3 reads CASRPDRGDSNQPQHF. In DNA, the CDR3 is TGTGCCAGCAGGCCGGACAGGGGTGATAGCAATCAGCCCCAGCATTTT.

The chain employs TRBV2 and TRBJ1-5, with D unresolved. Germline assignment: CDR1 SNHLY and CDR2 FYNNEI. The CDR3 totals 12 residues. V gave up 4 bases and J gave up 1 base, with 2 bases separating them. Written as DNA, the CDR3 is TGTGCCAGCAGTGTAAGCAATCAGCCCCAGCATTTT. This codes for CASSVSNQPQHF.

The rearrangement joins TRBV5-4 to TRBJ1-1, with TRBD1 as a possible D gene (5 bases). Germline CDR1 SGHNT, CDR2 YYREEE (reference sequence). This CDR3 comprises 15 residues. The ends were cut back, 2 bases at V and 7 bases at J, with 18 bases in the middle. The CDR3 loop is CASSFGATRTHEAFF. In nucleotides, the CDR3 is TGTGCCAGCAGCTTTGGGGCTACCCGAACGCATGAAGCTTTCTTT.

The genes are TRBV9 and TRBJ2-2, with 7 bases identical to TRBD1. Germline V lookup: CDR1 SGDLS, CDR2 YYNGEE. V shed 0 bases and J 5 bases; nucleotides not matched to a gene: 4. The CDR3 is 15 amino acids. DNA for the CDR3: TGTGCCAGCAGCGTAGGCGCCAGGGGGACCGGGGAGCTGTTTTTT. This encodes CASSVGARGTGELFF.

V gene TRBV27 combines with J gene TRBJ2-3; D is ambiguous. Per germline, CDR1 MNHEY and CDR2 SMNVEV (reference sequence). This CDR3 contains 17 residues. Trimming stripped 4 bases from V and 0 bases from J, with 17 bases between. CDR3 DNA sequence: TGTGCCAGCAGTTATAGTTTTCTCACCTCTAGCACAGATACGCAGTATTTT. Translation: CASSYSFLTSSTDTQYF.

CDR3 nucleotides: TGTGCCAGCAGTCCCACCGGGACAGAGTTTGGGGGGCAGTATTTT. Translating gives CASSPTGTEFGGQYF. The chain is built from TRBV7-2 and TRBJ2-3; 7 bases line up with TRBD1. V trimming: 6 bases; J trimming: 11 bases; junction bases outside the gene matches: 17. Germline V CDR1 and CDR2: SGHTA, FQGNSA. The CDR3 is made up of 15 amino acids.

This chain joins TRBV2 and TRBJ2-5; the match to TRBD2 covers 11 bases. Germline assignment: CDR1 SNHLY and CDR2 FYNNEI. With 6 bases clipped from V and 2 bases from J, the junction kept 5 bases outside the gene matches. This CDR3 has 15 residues. DNA for the CDR3: TGTGCCAGCAGCCCCGGACTAGCGGGTCAAGAGACCCAGTACTTC. This translates into CASSPGLAGQETQYF. Full variable domain (remainder filled in from reference TRBV2 and TRBJ2-5): EPEVTQTPSHQVTQMGQEVILRCVPISNHLYFYWYRQILGQKVEFLVSFYNNEISEKSEIFDDQFSVERPDGSNFTLKIRSTKLEDSAMYFCASSPGLAGQETQYFGPGTRLLVL.

This chain connects TRBV10-2 to TRBJ1-2; D gene ambiguous. V was shortened by 0 bases and J by 5 bases, with 7 bases between the two germline ends. This CDR3 spans 13 amino acids. Germline V gene data show CDR1 as WSHSY and CDR2 as SAAADI. This CDR3 is CASSESSPYGYTF. CDR3 coding DNA: TGCGCCAGCAGTGAGTCGAGCCCATATGGCTACACCTTC.

This chain uses TRBV27 with TRBJ2-5; D gene uncertain. V was cut by 3 bases and J by 0 bases, with 11 bases left in between. Looked up from germline, CDR1 is MNHEY and CDR2 is SMNVEV (reference sequence). The CDR3 extends over 15 amino acids. CDR3 in DNA: TGTGCCAGCAGTTTTGTGACCAAGTACCAAGAGACCCAGTACTTC. This translates into CASSFVTKYQETQYF.

The V and J genes are TRBV7-2 and TRBJ2-3; 7 nucleotides match TRBD2. There are 15 residues in the CDR3. Germline values: CDR1 SGHTA, CDR2 FQGNSA. V lost 5 bases to trimming and J lost 2 bases; unmatched junction nucleotides: 7. In DNA form, the CDR3 reads TGTGCCAGCAGCCCGGGAGCGGGGAACACAGATACGCAGTATTTT. This sequence encodes CASSPGAGNTDTQYF.

This CDR3 reads CAISESTGLYGYTF. For the CDR3, the DNA is TGTGCCATCAGTGAATCCACCGGACTTTATGGCTACACCTTC. The chain is built from TRBV10-3 and TRBJ1-2; no clear D gene. Germline V gene sequence: CDR1 ENHRY, CDR2 SYGVKD. The CDR3 is 14 residues long. Trimming removed 3 bases at V and 5 bases at J, with 13 bases between.

The chain couples TRBV7-2 to TRBJ1-5; D is ambiguous. The CDR3 is 14 amino acids. V lost 5 bases and J lost 6, with 14 bases in between. The germline V gene has CDR1 SGHTA and CDR2 FQGNSA. This CDR3 reads CASSSPPVGQPQHF. The CDR3 nucleotides are TGTGCCAGCAGCAGTCCCCCCGTGGGTCAGCCCCAGCATTTT. The whole variable domain, remainder taken from reference TRBV7-2 and TRBJ1-5, is GAGVSQSPSNKVTEKGKDVELRCDPISGHTALYWYRQSLGQGLEFLIYFQGNSAPDKSGLPSDRFSAERTGGSVSTLTIQRTQQEDSAVYLCASSSPPVGQPQHFGDGTRLSIL.

This sequence joins TRBV9 and TRBJ1-2; 7 bases line up with TRBD1. In germline, CDR1 is SGDLS, CDR2 YYNGEE. The CDR3 consists of 15 residues. The J segment lost 14 bases and the V segment lost 3 bases, leaving 19 bases of the junction unmatched. This CDR3 reads CASSEGDSAAGVATF. The CDR3 DNA is TGTGCCAGCAGCGAGGGGGACAGTGCCGCAGGGGTGGCTACCTTC.

The chain couples TRBV20-1 to TRBJ2-1; D unclear. The CDR3 runs 10 residues. Germline V gene data show CDR1 as DFQATT and CDR2 as SNEGSKA (reference sequence). Trimming left V 6 bases short and J 5 bases short, with 5 bases between. CDR3 in amino acids: CSAENNEQFF. The CDR3 nucleotides read TGCAGTGCCGAGAACAATGAGCAGTTCTTC.

This chain uses TRBV12-3 or TRBV12-4 with TRBJ1-2; 9 bases are a match to TRBD1. Trimming took 7 bases from V and 8 from J; bases not matched to a gene: 5. This CDR3 has 12 residues. CDR3 sequence: CASIGTGSGYTF. In DNA form, the CDR3 reads TGTGCCAGCATAGGGACAGGGTCCGGCTACACCTTC.

This chain uses TRBV27 with TRBJ2-1, with 13 positions matching TRBD2. The junction had 14 bases not matched to a gene; V was cut back by 6 bases and J by 15 bases. This CDR3 spans 15 amino acids. Germline CDR1 reads MNHEY; CDR2 reads SMNVEV (reference sequence). CDR3 loop: CASSPTSGGGRRSFF. CDR3 nucleotide sequence: TGTGCCAGCAGCCCAACTAGCGGGGGGGGGCGCCGTTCGTTCTTC.